The TCR beta chain described here comes from a study of blood T cell repertoires in COVID-19. Study overall: COVID-19 samples from acute and convalescent phases originated in the United States, Italy and Spain. PBMCs, B-cell-depleted T cells, or T cells provided the cDNA or gDNA that made up the material.

In the source study's methods: Estimates of nucleated cell counts were drawn from the amplification of reference gene primers. The repertoire was sequenced with immunoSEQ multiplex PCR; TCRdb's copy has only in-frame clones and lacks some. The V and J calls and the clone size are those of that table, but D and trimming were determined from the DNA. The sample lists thousands of clones, 80% to 90% occurring once. Germline-derived CDR1 and CDR2 are MDHEN and SYDVKM. The germline V and J ends were trimmed by 5 bases and 0 bases, with 5 bases remaining between them. The CDR3 consists of 12 residues. This receptor was obtained from a human donor in a cohort sampled during active COVID-19. The specimen sequenced was peripheral blood. This chain links TRBV28 with TRBJ2-7, with D uncertain. CDR3 amino acids: CASSPSSYEQYF. The CDR3 DNA follows: TGTGCCAGCAGTCCCTCCTCCTACGAGCAGTACTTC. The full variable domain, in which reference TRBV28 and TRBJ2-7 provide the parts outside the CDR3, is DVKVTQSSRYLVKRTGEKVFLECVQDMDHENMFWYRQDPGLGLRLIYFSYDVKMKEKGDIPEGYSVSREKKERFSLILESASTNQTSMYLCASSPSSYEQYFGPGTRLTVT.